The 10 T cell receptor beta chains in this list originate from one sample, sequenced in a study of T-cell reconstitution after alpha-beta-depleted transplantation in children. Preparation of the TCRbeta library was carried out with unique molecular identifiers. TCRdb itself ran the PCR reads through MiXCR, one entry per CDR3 protein. The top ten clones hold 43% of a sample with more than 200,000 distinct CDR3 sequences, approximately 17% of them seen once. Sequenced material: PBMCs, mostly from graft donor cells, taken 360 days after TCRalphabeta/CD19-depleted stem cell transplant. The receptors originated from a male patient aged 2 to 10 who had a stem cell transplant for acute lymphoblastic leukemia, so the T cells may come from the graft donor.

The chain links TRBV20-1 to TRBJ2-3, with 8 bases fitting TRBD2. The germline CDR1 and CDR2 sequences are DFQATT and SNEGSKA (reference sequence). This CDR3 is 14 amino acids long. After removal of 3 bases from V and 0 bases from J, the junction contained 2 bases not matched to a gene. CDR3 DNA: TGCAGTGCTAGTGGCGGGGGGAGCACAGATACGCAGTATTTT. Translated: CSASGGGSTDTQYF.

This clonotype was counted only a few times. V usage is TRBV28 and J usage is TRBJ2-2; D ambiguous. This CDR3 has 13 amino acids. V dropped 4 bases and J dropped 10 bases, with 13 bases sitting between them. CDR1 MDHEN and CDR2 SYDVKM come from the germline V gene. Here the CDR3 reads CASSSRLFVELFF. The CDR3 DNA is TGTGCCAGCAGTTCGCGCCTTTTCGTGGAGCTGTTTTTT.

In this sample, this clonotype turned up many times. The rearrangement links TRBV10-3 to TRBJ1-2; unclear D gene. V lost 3 bases to trimming and J lost 10 bases, with 18 bases between them. Germline V gives CDR1 ENHRY, CDR2 SYGVKD. This CDR3 is built from 14 residues. The CDR3: CAISDLPERAIYTF. CDR3 coding DNA: TGTGCCATCAGTGATCTACCCGAGAGGGCTATCTACACCTTC.

This clonotype was seen more than once but under ten times. The V call is TRBV29-1, the J call TRBJ2-3; 13 nucleotides agree with TRBD2. Germline loops: CDR1 SQVTM, CDR2 ANQGSEA. The CDR3 spans 17 residues. V was clipped by 1 base and J by 0 bases; unmatched bases: 4. CDR3 residues: CSVEGLAGGFSTDTQYF. As DNA, the CDR3 is TGCAGCGTTGAAGGACTAGCGGGGGGCTTTAGCACAGATACGCAGTATTTT.

This clonotype was seen ten or more times. The J gene is TRBJ2-7, the V gene TRBV12-3 or TRBV12-4; possibly TRBD2 for D (5 bases). V was shortened by 3 bases and J by 1 base, with 7 bases between the two germline ends. The CDR3 loop spans 13 amino acids. CDR3 sequence: CASSFSGSYEQYF. The CDR3 nucleotides are TGTGCCAGCAGTTTTTCGGGATCCTACGAGCAGTACTTC.

The rearrangement joins TRBV29-1 to TRBJ2-3, with D hard to call. The germline V gene encodes CDR1 SQVTM and CDR2 ANQGSEA. Trimming stripped 7 bases from V and 6 bases from J, with 17 bases between. The CDR3 extends over 13 amino acids. The CDR3 region is CSAGEGLSDTQYF. CDR3 sequence (DNA): TGCAGCGCCGGCGAAGGGTTGTCTGATACGCAGTATTTT.

This clonotype was counted between two and nine times. The chain uses TRBV5-6 and TRBJ2-1; D gene ambiguous. Germline CDR1 SGHDT, CDR2 YYEEEE. The V gene lost 2 bases and the J gene lost 4 bases, with 7 bases spanning the gap. The CDR3 has 13 residues. This CDR3 is CASSLGYYNEQFF. CDR3 sequence (DNA): TGTGCCAGCAGCTTAGGCTATTACAATGAGCAGTTCTTC.

The chain joins TRBV9 to TRBJ1-1; D unresolved. CDR3 length: 13 residues. The V end was cut by 3 bases, the J end by 11 bases, with 17 bases between. Germline CDR1 reads SGDLS; CDR2 reads YYNGEE. Here the CDR3 DNA reads TGTGCCAGCAGCGCCCCCCCGGCAGGAGGGGCTTTCTTT. Its translation: CASSAPPAGGAFF.

This clonotype has a handful of counts. The J gene is TRBJ1-1, the V gene TRBV12-3 or TRBV12-4, with D uncertain. There are 13 residues in the CDR3. The V end was cut by 6 bases, the J end by 6 bases, with 14 bases between. The CDR3: CASRPLPGSEAFF. In DNA form, the CDR3 reads TGTGCCAGCAGACCCCTGCCAGGTTCTGAAGCTTTCTTT.

This chain joins TRBV5-1 and TRBJ2-1; tentatively, D is TRBD1 (6 bases). V lost 2 bases and J lost 5, with 8 bases in between. The CDR3 has 13 residues. CDR1 and CDR2 (germline): SGHRS, YFSETQ. For the CDR3, the DNA is TGCGCCAGCAGCTTTGGACAGCACAATGAGCAGTTCTTC. Translated, it gives CASSFGQHNEQFF.